These T cell receptor beta chains were read from a single sample in a study of T cells after yellow fever vaccination. Using its own MiXCR run on the 5' RACE reads, TCRdb lists one record per CDR3 protein. The data contain a few hundred thousand distinct CDR3 sequences, 6% to 7.5% of them singletons. This sample comprised CD4+ T cells sorted from PBMCs, obtained 15 days after the yellow fever booster vaccination. These receptors originate from a man aged 25 to 40 who received the YFV17D yellow fever vaccine. The CDR3 runs from the conserved cysteine through the conserved F or W. Fields, in order: V gene, D gene, J gene, clone size, CDR3 DNA, CDR3 protein. A D gene is named only where the DNA matches it firmly. Not every row has a clone size; where given, it reads once, few, many or a size class.

v_call: TRBV7-2
d_call: -
j_call: TRBJ2-3
clone_size: many
cdr3_nt: TGTGCCAGCAGCTTAGAGTTTTCCGGGGGAGATACGCAGTATTTT
cdr3_aa: CASSLEFSGGDTQYF

v_call: TRBV7-9
d_call: -
j_call: TRBJ2-3
clone_size: many
cdr3_nt: TGTGCCAGCAGCTTAGTTCCGACAGATACGCAGTATTTT
cdr3_aa: CASSLVPTDTQYF

v_call: TRBV7-6
d_call: -
j_call: TRBJ2-3
clone_size: -
cdr3_nt: TGTGCCAGCAGCCCTCCCCGGGATACGCAGTATTTT
cdr3_aa: CASSPPRDTQYF

v_call: TRBV24-1
d_call: -
j_call: TRBJ2-7
clone_size: -
cdr3_nt: TGTGCCACCAGTGATTGGACTTACTACGAGCAGTACTTC
cdr3_aa: CATSDWTYYEQYF

v_call: TRBV6-5
d_call: TRBD2
j_call: TRBJ2-1
clone_size: many
cdr3_nt: TGTGCCAGCAGTTACGAGAGTAGCGGGAGAGGCTACAATGAGCAGTTCTTC
cdr3_aa: CASSYESSGRGYNEQFF

v_call: TRBV29-1
d_call: TRBD2
j_call: TRBJ2-2
clone_size: -
cdr3_nt: TGCAGCATAAGAGCCGGGAGGCCGAGGAACACCGGGGAGCTGTTTTTT
cdr3_aa: CSIRAGRPRNTGELFF

v_call: TRBV20-1
d_call: -
j_call: TRBJ2-1
clone_size: few
cdr3_nt: TGCAGTGCCGGAAACGGAGGGGAGCAGTTCTTC
cdr3_aa: CSAGNGGEQFF

v_call: TRBV18
d_call: -
j_call: TRBJ2-1
clone_size: few
cdr3_nt: TGTGCCAGCTCACCTTCCTCCCTAGCACTATACAATGAGCAGTTCTTC
cdr3_aa: CASSPSSLALYNEQFF

v_call: TRBV3-1
d_call: -
j_call: TRBJ1-1
clone_size: many
cdr3_nt: TGTGCCAGCAGCCAAGATCGAGGCAGGGTGGCTTTCTTT
cdr3_aa: CASSQDRGRVAFF

v_call: TRBV5-6
d_call: -
j_call: TRBJ2-7
clone_size: -
cdr3_nt: TGTGCCAGCAGACCCATGAGGGCGCCCTACGAGCAGTACTTC
cdr3_aa: CASRPMRAPYEQYF

v_call: TRBV7-2
d_call: -
j_call: TRBJ2-7
clone_size: -
cdr3_nt: TGTGCCAGCAGCTTAGGATTTTCTCCGCTCGAGCAGTACTTC
cdr3_aa: CASSLGFSPLEQYF

v_call: TRBV20-1
d_call: -
j_call: TRBJ2-4
clone_size: many
cdr3_nt: TGCAGTGCTAGAGGGCATCTAGCCAAAAACATTCAGTACTTC
cdr3_aa: CSARGHLAKNIQYF

v_call: TRBV3-1
d_call: -
j_call: TRBJ2-7
clone_size: -
cdr3_nt: TGTGCCAGCAGCCAAGGGGTAAACTCCTACGAGCAGTACTTC
cdr3_aa: CASSQGVNSYEQYF

v_call: TRBV5-1
d_call: -
j_call: TRBJ2-7
clone_size: -
cdr3_nt: TGCGCCAGCAGCTTGTCGGGGGTCTACGAGCAGTACTTC
cdr3_aa: CASSLSGVYEQYF

v_call: TRBV20-1
d_call: -
j_call: TRBJ2-1
clone_size: many
cdr3_nt: TGCAGCCAAATAGCGGTCCGCCCCTACAATGAGCAGTTCTTC
cdr3_aa: CSQIAVRPYNEQFF

v_call: TRBV23-1
d_call: -
j_call: TRBJ2-7
clone_size: -
cdr3_nt: TGCGCCAGCAGTCTGGGAATGAGTACCCAAGAGGAGCAGTACTTC
cdr3_aa: CASSLGMSTQEEQYF

v_call: TRBV29-1
d_call: -
j_call: TRBJ2-7
clone_size: many
cdr3_nt: TGCAGCGTAAGAGACAGTTCAACCTACGAGCAGTACTTC
cdr3_aa: CSVRDSSTYEQYF

v_call: TRBV10-3
d_call: -
j_call: TRBJ2-1
clone_size: many
cdr3_nt: TGTGCCATCAAAAGGGGGAGTAGCGAGGCCTACAATGAGCAGTTCTTC
cdr3_aa: CAIKRGSSEAYNEQFF

v_call: TRBV30
d_call: -
j_call: TRBJ2-3
clone_size: -
cdr3_nt: TGTGCCTGGAGTGTGGGGACTGTGGCAGATACGCAGTATTTT
cdr3_aa: CAWSVGTVADTQYF

v_call: TRBV5-1
d_call: -
j_call: TRBJ2-1
clone_size: -
cdr3_nt: TGCGCCAGCAGCTTACTCGCTTCTGAGCAGTTCTTC
cdr3_aa: CASSLLASEQFF

v_call: TRBV10-3
d_call: -
j_call: TRBJ2-7
clone_size: -
cdr3_nt: TGTGCCATCAGTACCGGGATCTCCTACGAGCAGTACTTC
cdr3_aa: CAISTGISYEQYF

v_call: TRBV7-2
d_call: -
j_call: TRBJ2-7
clone_size: few
cdr3_nt: TGTGCCAGCAGCTTGACACATACAACCTACGAGCAGTACTTC
cdr3_aa: CASSLTHTTYEQYF

v_call: TRBV7-2
d_call: -
j_call: TRBJ2-3
clone_size: many
cdr3_nt: TGTGCCAGCAGCTTTTCTCAGTCGGATACGCAGTATTTT
cdr3_aa: CASSFSQSDTQYF

v_call: TRBV18
d_call: -
j_call: TRBJ1-6
clone_size: few
cdr3_nt: TGTGCCAGCTCACCACCGGATAATTCACCCCTCCACTTT
cdr3_aa: CASSPPDNSPLHF

v_call: TRBV20-1
d_call: -
j_call: TRBJ2-4
clone_size: few
cdr3_nt: TGCAGTGCTAGTCCGGCGGGTTGGGGAACCAAAAACATTCAGTACTTC
cdr3_aa: CSASPAGWGTKNIQYF

v_call: TRBV7-3
d_call: -
j_call: TRBJ2-1
clone_size: -
cdr3_nt: TGTGCCAGCAGCTTAAGAAGTTCGTCGGGGAGCTCCTACAATGAGCAGTTCTTC
cdr3_aa: CASSLRSSSGSSYNEQFF

v_call: TRBV5-1
d_call: TRBD1
j_call: TRBJ2-7
clone_size: many
cdr3_nt: TGCGCCAGCAGCCGCCCAACGACAGGGCGGGACGAGCAGTACTTC
cdr3_aa: CASSRPTTGRDEQYF

v_call: TRBV18
d_call: TRBD1
j_call: TRBJ1-1
clone_size: -
cdr3_nt: TGTGCCAGCTCCCCGGGGACAGGGGGACTGAACACTGAAGCTTTCTTT
cdr3_aa: CASSPGTGGLNTEAFF

v_call: TRBV6-5
d_call: -
j_call: TRBJ2-1
clone_size: -
cdr3_nt: TGTGCCACCGTTGGGGCTGAATTGTTGCAGTTCTTC
cdr3_aa: CATVGAELLQFF

v_call: TRBV7-2
d_call: -
j_call: TRBJ2-4
clone_size: -
cdr3_nt: TGTGCCAGCAGCTTAGTGGATAAAAACATTCAGTACTTC
cdr3_aa: CASSLVDKNIQYF

v_call: TRBV7-2
d_call: -
j_call: TRBJ2-1
clone_size: few
cdr3_nt: TGTGCCAGCAGCCAGACTTGGCAGACAGCCTACAATGAGCAGTTCTTC
cdr3_aa: CASSQTWQTAYNEQFF

v_call: TRBV10-1
d_call: -
j_call: TRBJ2-1
clone_size: many
cdr3_nt: TGCGCCAGCAGTGAGAACCCAACTTACAATGAGCAGTTCTTC
cdr3_aa: CASSENPTYNEQFF

v_call: TRBV3-1
d_call: -
j_call: TRBJ1-1
clone_size: many
cdr3_nt: TGTGCCAGCAGCTTAAGGGTGACGGTGGACACTGAAGCTTTCTTT
cdr3_aa: CASSLRVTVDTEAFF

v_call: TRBV7-2
d_call: -
j_call: TRBJ2-5
clone_size: -
cdr3_nt: TGTGCCAGCAGCTCCCTCGGTGGCGGCCTAGGGCAAGAGACCCAGTACTTC
cdr3_aa: CASSSLGGGLGQETQYF